This T cell receptor beta chain was captured in a study of vaccination and CD4 T cells after COVID-19. This CDR3 region has 14 residues. Germline CDR1 MNHNS, CDR2 SASEGT. The J segment lost 2 bases and the V segment lost 6 bases, leaving 3 bases of the junction unmatched. The sample's treatment: approximately nine-day PBMC culture with coronavirus spike peptide pools or control peptides (ViraFEST assay). About this clonotype itself: Its matching antigen is unknown.

With the Oncomine TCR Beta short-read assay, DNA from cultured CD4+ T cells was sequenced. Each CDR3 protein is one row after TCRdb ran MiXCR on the PCR reads. The sample has about 12,000 distinct CDR3 sequences; about 74% are singletons. This sequence originates from a human donor who received a COVID-19 vaccine. Sequenced here: CD4+ T cells from blood, cultured in vitro, sampled after SARS-CoV-2 vaccination. The chain combines TRBV6-1 with TRBJ2-5; TRBD2 matches 10 bases. Here the CDR3 DNA reads TGTGCCAGCAGCCTAGCGGGGGCTCAAGAGACCCAGTACTTC. It is translated as CASSLAGAQETQYF.